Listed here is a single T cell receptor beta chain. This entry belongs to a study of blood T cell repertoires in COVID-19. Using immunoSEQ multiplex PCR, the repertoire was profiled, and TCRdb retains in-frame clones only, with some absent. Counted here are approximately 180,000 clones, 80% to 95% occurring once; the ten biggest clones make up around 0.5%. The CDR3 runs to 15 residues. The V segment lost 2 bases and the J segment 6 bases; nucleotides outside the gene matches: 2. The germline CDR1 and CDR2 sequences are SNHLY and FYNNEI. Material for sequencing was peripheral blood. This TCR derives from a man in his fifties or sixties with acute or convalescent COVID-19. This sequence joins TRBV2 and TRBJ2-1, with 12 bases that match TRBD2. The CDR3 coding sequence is TGTGCCAGCAGTGAATCTAGCGGGGGGGCCAATGAGCAGTTCTTC. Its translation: CASSESSGGANEQFF. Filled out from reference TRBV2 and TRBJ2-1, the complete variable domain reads EPEVTQTPSHQVTQMGQEVILRCVPISNHLYFYWYRQILGQKVEFLVSFYNNEISEKSEIFDDQFSVERPDGSNFTLKIRSTKLEDSAMYFCASSESSGGANEQFFGPGTRLTVL.